This T cell receptor beta chain originates from a study of blood T cell repertoires in COVID-19. The germline V gene encodes CDR1 SGHVS and CDR2 FQNEAQ. CDR3 length equals 13 residues. Trimming pared 5 bases from V and 4 bases from J, leaving 9 bases between. The table came from immunoSEQ multiplex PCR; TCRdb's copy has only in-frame clones and leaves some out. This table has some 170,000 clones, roughly 88% appearing once. Across under 25 US areas, participants ranged in age from about 18 to 100 years. The gene calls are TRBV7-8 and TRBJ1-3; D gene uncertain. This TCR derives from a man aged 50 to 60 who had recovered from COVID-19. The source material was PBMCs or T cells enriched from blood (not recorded which). CDR3 residues: CASSPSAGNTIYF. Here the CDR3 DNA reads TGTGCCAGCAGCCCTTCTGCGGGAAACACCATATATTTT. The full variable domain, with the rest looked up from reference TRBV7-8 and TRBJ1-3, is GAGVSQSPRYKVAKRGQDVALRCDPISGHVSLFWYQQALGQGPEFLTYFQNEAQLDKSGLPSDRFFAERPEGSVSTLKIQRTQQEDSAVYLCASSPSAGNTIYFGEGSWLTVV.